Many counts were recorded for the clone carrying this TCR beta chain. The record originates from a study of CD8 T cells in ankylosing spondylitis. TCRdb reprocessed the 5' RACE reads with MiXCR, giving one entry per CDR3 protein. The profile covers some 150,000 distinct CDR3 sequences, with 11% appearing a single time and about 3.8% taken by the ten largest. Germline V lookup: CDR1 KGHSH, CDR2 LQKENI. The ends were cut back, 4 bases at V and 4 bases at J, with 19 bases in the middle. The CDR3 is made up of 16 amino acids. The clonotype was recovered from a female donor with ankylosing spondylitis or in good health (not recorded which). The sample consisted of blood, either unsorted or a sorted T cell fraction (not recorded which). The V call is TRBV18, the J call TRBJ2-5, with D possibly matching TRBD1 (6 bases). The CDR3 spells CASSLIRDIGRETQYF. CDR3 bases: TGTGCCAGCTCACTGATCCGGGACATCGGTCGAGAGACCCAGTACTTC.